The source of this TCR beta chain is a study of T cells in women clearing cervical HPV infection. Study-wide findings and caveats: CIN3+ cases had significantly higher TCR richness than controls; evenness did not differ. Richness differences could reflect unmeasured T-cell content per sample.

The protocol was immunoSEQ multiplex PCR, while the TCRdb copy is restricted to in-frame clones and leaves out a portion. With 25,000 to 35,000 clones in the sample, the ten largest clones hold 22%. As regards this clone: Its cognate antigen is unknown. From the germline J gene comes the end of the CDR3, since the read stops 3 residues before it.

This CDR3 has 13 residues. Trimming cost V 0 bases and J 3 bases, with 6 bases left between them. Germline CDR1 SNHLY, CDR2 FYNNEI. The rearrangement uses TRBV2 and TRBJ2-7, with no clear D. Material: blood buffy coat. This TCR came from a woman between 18 and 70 years old with a cervical HPV16 infection that either progressed to CIN3+ or cleared (not recorded which). The chain's CDR3 is CASSEASGYEQYF. The DNA read from the CDR3 is TGTGCCAGCAGTGAAGCTAGTGGCTACGAG.